This T cell receptor (beta chain) was captured by sequencing in a study of control samples from healthy donors and cancer patients. Sequenced by immunoSEQ multiplex PCR; TCRdb stores in-frame clones only, minus some. This sample carries approximately 150,000 clones, about 91% of them seen once, and the ten largest clones take roughly 2%. V was cut by 7 bases and J by 4 bases, with 13 bases left in between. The CDR3 runs to 13 residues. Germline assignment: CDR1 SGDLS and CDR2 YYNGEE. This chain connects TRBV9 to TRBJ2-3, with D tentatively TRBD2 (5 bases). Sequenced input: blood. The origin of this receptor is a woman aged 40 to 49 in good health. The CDR3 region is CASGLGSPDTQYF. CDR3 bases: TGTGCCAGCGGACTCGGAAGCCCAGATACGCAGTATTTT. The full variable domain, with the rest looked up from reference TRBV9 and TRBJ2-3, is DSGVTQTPKHLITATGQRVTLRCSPRSGDLSVYWYQQSLDQGLQFLIQYYNGEERAKGNILERFSAQQFPDLHSELNLSSLELGDSALYFCASGLGSPDTQYFGPGTRLTVL.